The sequence of this T cell receptor beta chain was determined in a study of T cell clones after liver transplantation. General study findings and limits: Donor-reactive sequences fell more than third party-reactive ones, suggesting partial deletion.

The CDR3 length is 15 residues. V shed 1 base and J 8 bases; nucleotides not matched to a gene: 8. CDR1 and CDR2 (germline): SGHAT, FQNNGV. Alloreactive TCRbeta sequences came from sequencing proliferating CFSE-low cells in the MLR. Graft donor PBMCs, splenocytes, lymph-node cells, or third-party PBMCs stimulated pre-transplant recipient cells. Libraries were prepared by immunoSEQ multiplex PCR; TCRdb keeps only in-frame clonotypes and omits some of them. The data show about 1,100 clones, about 41% seen once. Note on this clone: The target antigen is unknown.

The sequence derives from a human patient who received a liver transplant. Some T cells may originate from the graft donor. V is TRBV11-2 and J is TRBJ1-2; 9 bases line up with TRBD1. Sequencing used CD4+ T cells from cultured PBMCs. CDR3 DNA sequence: TGTGCCAGCAGCTTAGTCCCACAGGGGGCTGGCGGCTACACCTTC. It encodes CASSLVPQGAGGYTF.